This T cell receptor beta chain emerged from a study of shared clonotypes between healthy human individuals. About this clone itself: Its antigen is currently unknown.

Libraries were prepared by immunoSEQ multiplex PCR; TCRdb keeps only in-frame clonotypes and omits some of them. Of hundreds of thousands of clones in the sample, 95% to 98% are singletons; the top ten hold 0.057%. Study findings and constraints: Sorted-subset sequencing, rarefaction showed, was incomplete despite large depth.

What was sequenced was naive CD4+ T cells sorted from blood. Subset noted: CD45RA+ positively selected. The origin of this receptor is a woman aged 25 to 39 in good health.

The CDR3 reads CRPLYRDSYEQYF. The CDR3, as DNA: TGCAGACCCCTGTACAGGGACTCCTACGAGCAGTACTTC. The J gene is TRBJ2-7, the V gene TRBV29-1; D is perhaps TRBD1 (6 bases). CDR1 and CDR2 from the germline V gene are SQVTM and ANQGSEA. The CDR3 has 13 residues.